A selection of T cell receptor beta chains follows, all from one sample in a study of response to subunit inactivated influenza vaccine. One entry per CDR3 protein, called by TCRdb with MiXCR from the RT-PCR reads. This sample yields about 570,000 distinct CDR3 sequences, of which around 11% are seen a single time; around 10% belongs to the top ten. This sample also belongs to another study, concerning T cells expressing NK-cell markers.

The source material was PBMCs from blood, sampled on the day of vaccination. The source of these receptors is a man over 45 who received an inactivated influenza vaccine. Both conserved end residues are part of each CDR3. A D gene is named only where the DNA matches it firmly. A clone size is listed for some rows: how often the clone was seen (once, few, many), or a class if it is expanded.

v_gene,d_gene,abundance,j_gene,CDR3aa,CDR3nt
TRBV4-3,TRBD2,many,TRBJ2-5,CASSPSTGRGTQYF,TGCGCCAGCAGCCCTTCTACGGGGAGGGGGACCCAGTACTTC
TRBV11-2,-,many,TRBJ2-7,CASSVGGPAYF,TGTGCCAGCAGCGTCGGAGGACCCGCGTACTTC
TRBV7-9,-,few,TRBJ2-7,CASSLAGTPTYEQYF,TGTGCCAGCAGTCTAGCCGGGACGCCAACCTACGAGCAGTACTTC
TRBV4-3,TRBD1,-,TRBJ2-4,CASSQGQGRPQNIQYF,TGCGCCAGCAGCCAAGGACAGGGCCGGCCCCAAAACATTCAGTACTTC
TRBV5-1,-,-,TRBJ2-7,CASSRGLRGDAYEQYF,TGCGCCAGCAGCCGGGGCCTGCGGGGAGACGCCTACGAGCAGTACTTC
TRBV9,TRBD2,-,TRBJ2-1,CASSESTGTKGEQFF,TGTGCCAGCAGCGAGAGCACCGGGACTAAGGGTGAGCAGTTCTTC
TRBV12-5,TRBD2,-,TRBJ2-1,CASGLHSGRGDNEQFF,TGTGCTAGTGGTCTCCATAGCGGGAGGGGAGACAATGAGCAGTTCTTC
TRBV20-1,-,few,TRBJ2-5,CSAPPAGQETQYF,TGCAGTGCCCCTCCGGCGGGCCAAGAGACCCAGTACTTC
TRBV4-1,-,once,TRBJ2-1,CASSTVLANNEQFF,TGCGCCAGCAGCACGGTACTAGCCAACAATGAGCAGTTCTTC
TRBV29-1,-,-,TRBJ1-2,CSVDQGLGYTF,TGCAGCGTTGATCAGGGGCTTGGCTACACCTTC
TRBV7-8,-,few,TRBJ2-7,CASSPQGFGYEQYF,TGTGCCAGCAGCCCTCAGGGTTTTGGCTACGAGCAGTACTTC
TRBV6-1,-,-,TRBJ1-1,CASHGAGGTEAFF,TGTGCCAGCCATGGAGCGGGGGGCACTGAAGCTTTCTTT
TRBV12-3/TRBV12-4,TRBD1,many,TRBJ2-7,CASSSDRDFYEQYF,TGTGCCAGCAGTTCGGACAGGGATTTTTACGAGCAGTACTTC
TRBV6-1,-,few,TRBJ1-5,CASRGSQHSNQPQHF,TGTGCCAGCAGGGGGAGCCAGCATAGCAATCAGCCCCAGCATTTT
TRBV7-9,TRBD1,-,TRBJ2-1,CASSGVRDSSYNEQFF,TGTGCCAGCAGCGGAGTCCGGGACAGCTCCTACAATGAGCAGTTCTTC
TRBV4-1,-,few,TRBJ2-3,CASSQGVSTDTQYF,TGCGCCAGCAGCCAAGGGGTGAGCACAGATACGCAGTATTTT